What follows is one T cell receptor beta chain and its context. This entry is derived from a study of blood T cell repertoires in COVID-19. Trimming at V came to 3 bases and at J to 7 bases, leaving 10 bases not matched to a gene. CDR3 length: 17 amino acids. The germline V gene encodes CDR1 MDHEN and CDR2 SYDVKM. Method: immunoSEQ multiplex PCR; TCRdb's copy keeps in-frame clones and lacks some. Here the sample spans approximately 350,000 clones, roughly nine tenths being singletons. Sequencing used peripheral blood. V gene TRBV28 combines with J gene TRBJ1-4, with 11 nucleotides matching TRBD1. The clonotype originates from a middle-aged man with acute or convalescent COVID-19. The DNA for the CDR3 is TGTGCCAGCAGTTTTACCAGGACAGGGGGCACGTTTGAAAAACTGTTTTTT. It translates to CASSFTRTGGTFEKLFF. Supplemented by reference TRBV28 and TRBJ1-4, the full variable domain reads DVKVTQSSRYLVKRTGEKVFLECVQDMDHENMFWYRQDPGLGLRLIYFSYDVKMKEKGDIPEGYSVSREKKERFSLILESASTNQTSMYLCASSFTRTGGTFEKLFFGSGTQLSVL.